This T cell receptor beta chain was identified during a study of T cells in Graves' hyperthyroidism and ophthalmopathy. Lactation, pregnancy, other autoimmune disease or uncontrolled infection led to exclusion of patients. CDR3 length: 15 amino acids. Trimming pared 3 bases from V and 4 bases from J, leaving 13 bases between. TCR beta CDR3 sequences were amplified from RNA transcripts. Initially, a first-round RT-PCR of the TCR CDR3 employed the HTBI primer set. One entry per CDR3 protein results from TCRdb running MiXCR on the multiplex PCR reads. The sample consists of roughly 650,000 distinct CDR3 sequences, 15% to 20% of them appearing once. Study findings and constraints: The majority of expanded thyroid clonotypes above 0.001 also appeared in blood. The model's output predicted ophthalmopathy at a median of about 6.5 months prior to onset.

This clonotype has ten or more counts. What it binds is unknown. The sequenced sample was blood. This sequence originates from a middle-aged woman with Graves' ophthalmopathy. The gene calls are TRBV12-3 or TRBV12-4 and TRBJ1-3; D is perhaps TRBD1 (5 bases). CDR3 region: CASSFSEGLGNTIYF. The CDR3 DNA reads as TGTGCCAGCAGTTTTTCCGAGGGGCTAGGAAACACCATATATTTT.